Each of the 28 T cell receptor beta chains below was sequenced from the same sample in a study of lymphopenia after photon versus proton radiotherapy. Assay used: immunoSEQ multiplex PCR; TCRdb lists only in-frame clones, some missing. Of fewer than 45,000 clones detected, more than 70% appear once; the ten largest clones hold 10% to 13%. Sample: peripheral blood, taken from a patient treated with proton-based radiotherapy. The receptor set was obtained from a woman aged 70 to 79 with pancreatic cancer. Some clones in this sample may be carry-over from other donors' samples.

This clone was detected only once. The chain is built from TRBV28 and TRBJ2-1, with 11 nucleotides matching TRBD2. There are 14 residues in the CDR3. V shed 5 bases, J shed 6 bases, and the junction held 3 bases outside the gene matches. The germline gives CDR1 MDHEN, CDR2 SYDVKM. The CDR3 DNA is TGTGCCAGCAGTGAACTAGCGGGGGTCAATGAGCAGTTCTTC. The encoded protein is CASSELAGVNEQFF.

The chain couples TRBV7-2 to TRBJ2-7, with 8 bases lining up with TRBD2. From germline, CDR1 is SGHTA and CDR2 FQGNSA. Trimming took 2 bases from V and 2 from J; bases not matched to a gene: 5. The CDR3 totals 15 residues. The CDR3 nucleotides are TGTGCCAGCAGCTTAAGAAGCGGGAGTACCTACGAGCAGTACTTC. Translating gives CASSLRSGSTYEQYF. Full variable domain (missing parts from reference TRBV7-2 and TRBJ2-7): GAGVSQSPSNKVTEKGKDVELRCDPISGHTALYWYRQSLGQGLEFLIYFQGNSAPDKSGLPSDRFSAERTGGSVSTLTIQRTQQEDSAVYLCASSLRSGSTYEQYFGPGTRLTVT.

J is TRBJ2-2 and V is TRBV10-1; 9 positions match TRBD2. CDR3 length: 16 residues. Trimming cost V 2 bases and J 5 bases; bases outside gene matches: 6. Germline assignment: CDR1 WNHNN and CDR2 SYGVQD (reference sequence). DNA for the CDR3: TGCGCCAGCAGTGAGGTAGCGGGAGTTCGGACCGGGGAGCTGTTTTTT. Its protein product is CASSEVAGVRTGELFF.

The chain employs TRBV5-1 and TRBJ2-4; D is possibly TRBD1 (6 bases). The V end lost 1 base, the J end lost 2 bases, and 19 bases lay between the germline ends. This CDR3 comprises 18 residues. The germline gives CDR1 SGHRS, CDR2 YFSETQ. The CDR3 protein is CASSLKPPGDGTKNIQYF. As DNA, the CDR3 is TGCGCCAGCAGCTTGAAGCCCCCAGGGGACGGGACCAAAAACATTCAGTACTTC.

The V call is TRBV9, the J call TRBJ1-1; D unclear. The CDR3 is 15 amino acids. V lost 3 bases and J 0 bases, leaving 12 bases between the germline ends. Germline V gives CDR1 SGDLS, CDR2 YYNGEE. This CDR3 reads CASSADGLLNTEAFF. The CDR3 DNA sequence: TGTGCCAGCAGCGCGGACGGCCTTCTGAACACTGAAGCTTTCTTT.

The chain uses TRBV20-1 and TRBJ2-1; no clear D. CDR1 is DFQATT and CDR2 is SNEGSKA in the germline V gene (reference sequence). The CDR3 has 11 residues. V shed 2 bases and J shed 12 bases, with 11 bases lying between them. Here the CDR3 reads CSARTYPGQFF. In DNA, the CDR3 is TGCAGTGCTAGAACATATCCCGGGCAGTTCTTC.

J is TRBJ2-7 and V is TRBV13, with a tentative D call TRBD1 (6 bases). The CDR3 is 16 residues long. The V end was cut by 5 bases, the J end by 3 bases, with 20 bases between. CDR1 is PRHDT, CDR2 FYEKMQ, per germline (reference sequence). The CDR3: CASSAKDSSHYYEQYF. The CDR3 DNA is TGTGCCAGCAGCGCGAAGGACAGCTCGCATTACTACGAGCAGTACTTC.

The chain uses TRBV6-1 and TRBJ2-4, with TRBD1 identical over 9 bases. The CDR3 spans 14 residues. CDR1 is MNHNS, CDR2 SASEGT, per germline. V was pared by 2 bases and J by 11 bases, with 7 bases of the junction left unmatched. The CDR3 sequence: CASSETGGRSFQYF. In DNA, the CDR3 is TGTGCCAGCAGTGAAACAGGGGGCCGCTCGTTTCAGTACTTC.

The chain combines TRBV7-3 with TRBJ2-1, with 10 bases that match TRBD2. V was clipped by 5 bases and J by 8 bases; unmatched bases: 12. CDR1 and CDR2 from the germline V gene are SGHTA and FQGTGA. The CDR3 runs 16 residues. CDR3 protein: CASSPRLAGDTDEQFF. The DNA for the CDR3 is TGTGCCAGCAGCCCGAGACTAGCGGGTGATACCGATGAGCAGTTCTTC.

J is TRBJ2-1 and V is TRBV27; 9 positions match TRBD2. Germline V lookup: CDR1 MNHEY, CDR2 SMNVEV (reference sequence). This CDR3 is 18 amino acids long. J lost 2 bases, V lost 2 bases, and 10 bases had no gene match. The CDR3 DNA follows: TGTGCCAGCAGTTTAGAGGGGGCGGGACTAGCACCCTACAATGAGCAGTTCTTC. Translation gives CASSLEGAGLAPYNEQFF.

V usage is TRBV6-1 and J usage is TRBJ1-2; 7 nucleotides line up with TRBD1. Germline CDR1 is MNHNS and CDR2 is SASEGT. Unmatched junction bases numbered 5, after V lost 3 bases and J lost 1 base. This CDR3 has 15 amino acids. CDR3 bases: TGTGCCAGCAGTGACCGACAGGGCGTTAACTATGGCTACACCTTC. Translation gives CASSDRQGVNYGYTF.

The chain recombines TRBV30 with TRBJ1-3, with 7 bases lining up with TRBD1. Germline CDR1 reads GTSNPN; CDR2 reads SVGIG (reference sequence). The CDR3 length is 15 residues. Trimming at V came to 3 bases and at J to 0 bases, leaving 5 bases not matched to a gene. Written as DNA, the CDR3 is TGTGCCTGGAGAGACAGGGATCTCTCTGGAAACACCATATATTTT. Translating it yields CAWRDRDLSGNTIYF.

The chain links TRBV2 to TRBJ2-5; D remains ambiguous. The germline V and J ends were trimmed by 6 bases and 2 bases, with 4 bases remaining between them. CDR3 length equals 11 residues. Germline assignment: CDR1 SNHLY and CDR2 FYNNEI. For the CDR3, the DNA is TGTGCCAGCAGAACGCAAGAGACCCAGTACTTC. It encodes CASRTQETQYF.

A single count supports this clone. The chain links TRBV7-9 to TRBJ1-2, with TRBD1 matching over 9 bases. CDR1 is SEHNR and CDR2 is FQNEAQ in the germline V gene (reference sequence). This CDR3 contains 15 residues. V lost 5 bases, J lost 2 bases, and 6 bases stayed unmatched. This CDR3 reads CASSKDRGFNYGYTF. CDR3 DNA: TGTGCCAGCAGCAAAGACAGGGGGTTCAACTATGGCTACACCTTC.

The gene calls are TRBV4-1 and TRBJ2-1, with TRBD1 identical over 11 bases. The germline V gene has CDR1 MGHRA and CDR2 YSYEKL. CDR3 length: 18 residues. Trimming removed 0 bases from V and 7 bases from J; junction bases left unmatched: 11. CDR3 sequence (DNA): TGCGCCAGCAGCCAAGACCACGGACAGGGGGCGCCTAATAATGAGCAGTTCTTC. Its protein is CASSQDHGQGAPNNEQFF.

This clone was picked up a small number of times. The CDR3 bases are TGTGCCAGCAGTGATACAGGGGACTATGGCTACACCTTC. Translating gives CASSDTGDYGYTF. The chain recombines TRBV2 with TRBJ1-2, with 7 bases matching TRBD1. This CDR3 is 13 amino acids long. CDR1 and CDR2 from the germline V gene are SNHLY and FYNNEI. The V and J ends lost 3 bases and 3 bases, in that order; junction bases with no gene match: 1.

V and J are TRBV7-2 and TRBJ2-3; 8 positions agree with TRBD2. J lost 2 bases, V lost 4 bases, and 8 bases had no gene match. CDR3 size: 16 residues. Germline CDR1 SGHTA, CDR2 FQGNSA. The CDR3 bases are TGTGCCAGCAGCTCTAGCGGGCCAGGAACCACAGATACGCAGTATTTT. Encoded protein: CASSSSGPGTTDTQYF. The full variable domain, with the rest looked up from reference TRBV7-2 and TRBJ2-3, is GAGVSQSPSNKVTEKGKDVELRCDPISGHTALYWYRQSLGQGLEFLIYFQGNSAPDKSGLPSDRFSAERTGGSVSTLTIQRTQQEDSAVYLCASSSSGPGTTDTQYFGPGTRLTVL.

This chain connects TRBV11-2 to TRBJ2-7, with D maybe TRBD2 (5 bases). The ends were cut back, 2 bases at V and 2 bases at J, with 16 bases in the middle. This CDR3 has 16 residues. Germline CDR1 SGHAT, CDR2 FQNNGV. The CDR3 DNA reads TGTGCCAGCAGCTTAAGTGGCCGCCGGGGAACCTACGAGCAGTACTTC. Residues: CASSLSGRRGTYEQYF.

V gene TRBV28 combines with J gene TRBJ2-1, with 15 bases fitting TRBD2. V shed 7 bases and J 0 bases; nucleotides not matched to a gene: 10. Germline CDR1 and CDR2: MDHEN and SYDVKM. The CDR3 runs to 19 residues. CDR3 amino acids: CASTRMGLAGGSSYNEQFF. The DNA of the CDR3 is TGTGCCAGCACGCGTATGGGACTAGCGGGAGGTAGCTCCTACAATGAGCAGTTCTTC. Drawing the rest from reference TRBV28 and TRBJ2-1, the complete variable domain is DVKVTQSSRYLVKRTGEKVFLECVQDMDHENMFWYRQDPGLGLRLIYFSYDVKMKEKGDIPEGYSVSREKKERFSLILESASTNQTSMYLCASTRMGLAGGSSYNEQFFGPGTRLTVL.

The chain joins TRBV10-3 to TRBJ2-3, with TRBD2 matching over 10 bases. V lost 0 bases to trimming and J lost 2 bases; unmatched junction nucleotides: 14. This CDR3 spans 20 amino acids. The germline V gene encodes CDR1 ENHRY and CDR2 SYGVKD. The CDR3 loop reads CAISESFPSGTSGTTDTQYF. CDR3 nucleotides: TGTGCCATCAGTGAGTCGTTCCCGTCGGGTACTAGCGGGACCACAGATACGCAGTATTTT.

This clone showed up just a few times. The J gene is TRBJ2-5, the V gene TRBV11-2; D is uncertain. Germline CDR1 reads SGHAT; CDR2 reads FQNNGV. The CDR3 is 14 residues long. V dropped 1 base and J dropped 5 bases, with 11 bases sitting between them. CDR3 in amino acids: CASSLATVGETQYF. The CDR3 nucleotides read TGTGCCAGCAGCTTAGCAACGGTCGGGGAGACCCAGTACTTC.

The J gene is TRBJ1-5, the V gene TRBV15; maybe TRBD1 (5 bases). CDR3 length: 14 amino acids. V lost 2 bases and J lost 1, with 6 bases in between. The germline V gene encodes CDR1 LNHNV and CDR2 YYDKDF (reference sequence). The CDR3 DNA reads TGTGCCACCAGCAGACAGGGAAGCAATCAGCCCCAGCATTTT. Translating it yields CATSRQGSNQPQHF.

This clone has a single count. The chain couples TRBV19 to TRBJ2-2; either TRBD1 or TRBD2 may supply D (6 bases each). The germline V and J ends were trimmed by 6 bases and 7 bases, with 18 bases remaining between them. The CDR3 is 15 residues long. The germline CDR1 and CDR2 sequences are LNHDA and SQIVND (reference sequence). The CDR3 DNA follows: TGTGCCAGTAGCCCGCCACTAGGAGGGGGCGGGGAGCTGTTTTTT. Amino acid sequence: CASSPPLGGGGELFF.

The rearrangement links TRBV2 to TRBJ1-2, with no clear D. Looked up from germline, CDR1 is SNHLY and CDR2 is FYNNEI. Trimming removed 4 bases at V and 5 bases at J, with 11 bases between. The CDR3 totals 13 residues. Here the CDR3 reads CASSARDSYGYTF. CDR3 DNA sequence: TGTGCCAGCAGTGCAAGGGATTCGTATGGCTACACCTTC.

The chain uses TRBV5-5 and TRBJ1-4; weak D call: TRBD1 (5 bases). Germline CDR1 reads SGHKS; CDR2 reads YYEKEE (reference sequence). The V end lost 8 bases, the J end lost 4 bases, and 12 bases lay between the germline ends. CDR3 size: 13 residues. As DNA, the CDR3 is TGTGCCAGTAAAACAGGAGTTAATGAAAAACTGTTTTTT. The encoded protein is CASKTGVNEKLFF.

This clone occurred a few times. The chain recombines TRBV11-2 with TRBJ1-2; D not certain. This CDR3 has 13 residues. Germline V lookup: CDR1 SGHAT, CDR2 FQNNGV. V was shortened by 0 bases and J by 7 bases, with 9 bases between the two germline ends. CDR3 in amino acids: CASSLDPSGGYTF. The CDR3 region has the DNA TGTGCCAGCAGCTTAGATCCTTCAGGTGGCTACACCTTC.

CDR3 loop: CASSLTGGQSSGANVLTF. The CDR3 DNA sequence: TGTGCCAGCAGCTTAACCGGTGGCCAAAGCTCTGGGGCCAACGTCCTGACTTTC. This sequence joins TRBV7-3 and TRBJ2-6; the D is unclear. This CDR3 is built from 18 residues. Trimming removed 0 bases at V and 0 bases at J, with 12 bases between. Looked up from germline, CDR1 is SGHTA and CDR2 is FQGTGA.

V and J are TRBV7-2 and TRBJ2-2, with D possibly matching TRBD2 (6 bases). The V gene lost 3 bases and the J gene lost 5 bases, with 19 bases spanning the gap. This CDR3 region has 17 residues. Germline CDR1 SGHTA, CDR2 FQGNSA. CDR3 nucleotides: TGTGCCAGCAGCTTTCCCTCCGCCGGGGGATGGACCGGGGAGCTGTTTTTT. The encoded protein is CASSFPSAGGWTGELFF.